Each of the 24 T cell receptor beta chains below was sequenced from the same sample in a study of cytomegalovirus exposure and HLA in healthy donors. PCR employed 60 Vbeta and 13 Jbeta primers. The assay was immunoSEQ multiplex PCR, and TCRdb's table has in-frame clones only and misses some. This sample has about 110,000 clones, with 65% to 75% found just once. Sequenced: PBMCs. The origin of the receptors is a man aged 25-40 years in good health and CMV-seropositive.

V gene TRBV2 combines with J gene TRBJ2-3; TRBD2 might be the D (5 bases). The germline gives CDR1 SNHLY, CDR2 FYNNEI. Trimming left V 1 base short and J 11 bases short, with 7 bases between. The CDR3 runs to 11 residues. CDR3 nucleotides: TGTGCCAGCAGTGAAGTAGGAGGGCAGTATTTT. Translated, it gives CASSEVGGQYF. The full variable domain, its missing parts supplied by reference TRBV2 and TRBJ2-3, is EPEVTQTPSHQVTQMGQEVILRCVPISNHLYFYWYRQILGQKVEFLVSFYNNEISEKSEIFDDQFSVERPDGSNFTLKIRSTKLEDSAMYFCASSEVGGQYFGPGTRLTVL.

The chain links TRBV7-2 to TRBJ2-7; TRBD1 agrees at 10 bases. Germline lookup yields CDR1 SGHTA and CDR2 FQGNSA. V lost 5 bases to trimming and J lost 6 bases; unmatched junction nucleotides: 7. The CDR3 length is 14 residues. The DNA of the CDR3 is TGTGCCAGCAGCACCCGACAGGGGGCAATCGAGCAGTACTTC. Its translation: CASSTRQGAIEQYF.

This clone was counted between two and nine times. CDR3 in DNA: TGTGCCATCAGTGCGAGATCTCCCGAGACCCAGTACTTC. Its protein is CAISARSPETQYF. This chain joins TRBV10-3 and TRBJ2-5; D is unclear. V was cut by 4 bases and J by 5 bases, with 11 bases left in between. CDR3 size: 13 residues. Germline CDR1 and CDR2: ENHRY and SYGVKD.

The rearrangement uses TRBV7-9 and TRBJ2-2, with TRBD1 matching over 9 bases. V dropped 6 bases and J dropped 4; count of bases not matched to a gene: 3. The germline V gene has CDR1 SEHNR and CDR2 FQNEAQ (reference sequence). The CDR3 sequence is 14 residues long. The CDR3 spells CASSWTGVTGELFF. For the CDR3, the DNA is TGTGCCAGCAGTTGGACAGGGGTCACCGGGGAGCTGTTTTTT.

This clone was counted once. The V gene is TRBV5-1, the J gene TRBJ2-1; possibly TRBD1 for D (5 bases). Germline V gene lookup returns CDR1 SGHRS and CDR2 YFSETQ. V lost 0 bases and J 0 bases, leaving 7 bases between the germline ends. This CDR3 is 15 amino acids long. Here the CDR3 reads CASSLAGYSYNEQFF. The CDR3 DNA sequence: TGCGCCAGCAGCTTGGCAGGGTACTCCTACAATGAGCAGTTCTTC.

The rearrangement joins TRBV6-1 to TRBJ1-4; D uncertain. Germline V gives CDR1 MNHNS, CDR2 SASEGT. The CDR3 extends over 14 amino acids. Trimming removed 1 base at V and 8 bases at J, with 11 bases between. CDR3 nucleotide sequence: TGTGCCAGCAGTGAAGGGGCCTCGGGGGAAAAACTGTTTTTT. This encodes CASSEGASGEKLFF.

The chain employs TRBV7-2 and TRBJ2-5; the D gene is possibly TRBD2 (6 bases). The CDR3 runs 13 residues. In germline, CDR1 is SGHTA, CDR2 FQGNSA. Trimming stripped 5 bases from V and 1 base from J, with 8 bases between. CDR3 sequence: CASSRGLQETQYF. CDR3 sequence (DNA): TGTGCCAGCAGCCGGGGACTCCAAGAGACCCAGTACTTC.

The V gene is TRBV5-1, the J gene TRBJ1-2; D perhaps matches TRBD1 (6 bases). With 4 bases removed from V and 4 bases from J, the gap between germline ends came to 14 bases. The CDR3 loop spans 14 amino acids. Germline CDR1 reads SGHRS; CDR2 reads YFSETQ. The CDR3 DNA follows: TGCGCCAGCAGCCACCGGGACAAGACCTATGGCTACACCTTC. Translation gives CASSHRDKTYGYTF.

This chain links TRBV20-1 with TRBJ2-5, with D possibly TRBD2 on 5 matching bases. Germline V lookup: CDR1 DFQATT, CDR2 SNEGSKA (reference sequence). CDR3 length: 11 residues. V was cut by 7 bases and J by 5 bases, with 11 bases left in between. The CDR3 DNA reads TGCAGTGAAAGTCCGGGGGAGACCCAGTACTTC. It yields the protein CSESPGETQYF.

The chain recombines TRBV28 with TRBJ1-5; TRBD1 matches 9 bases. Germline V gene lookup returns CDR1 MDHEN and CDR2 SYDVKM. The CDR3 contains 16 residues. Trimming cost V 3 bases and J 2 bases; bases outside gene matches: 5. Here the CDR3 DNA reads TGTGCCAGCAGTTTCCCGGACAGGGGTGGCAATCAGCCCCAGCATTTT. Translating gives CASSFPDRGGNQPQHF.

This clone has only one observation. The genes are TRBV18 and TRBJ1-6; no clear D. The germline gives CDR1 KGHSH, CDR2 LQKENI. CDR3 length: 14 residues. Trimming removed 3 bases at V and 10 bases at J, with 13 bases between. This chain's CDR3 is CASSPNGVESPLHF. The CDR3 DNA follows: TGTGCCAGCTCACCTAACGGGGTTGAATCACCCCTCCACTTT.

The chain combines TRBV28 with TRBJ2-2; D is unresolved. V was shortened by 2 bases and J by 2 bases, with 3 bases between the two germline ends. The CDR3 is 13 residues long. Germline V CDR1 and CDR2: MDHEN, SYDVKM. The CDR3 loop is CASSLLNTGELFF. Here the CDR3 DNA reads TGTGCCAGCAGTTTACTAAACACCGGGGAGCTGTTTTTT.

This clone was observed a single time. This rearrangement joins TRBV5-1 to TRBJ2-1; 8 bases align to TRBD2. The V gene end was trimmed by 0 bases and the J gene end by 9 bases; junction bases not matched to a gene: 17. This CDR3 is built from 18 residues. CDR1 and CDR2 from the germline V gene are SGHRS and YFSETQ. The CDR3 region has the DNA TGCGCCAGCAGCTTGGCCAGCGGGGGCCTCTCCAGCTGGGCTGAGCAGTTCTTC. Translating gives CASSLASGGLSSWAEQFF. The full variable domain, in which reference TRBV5-1 and TRBJ2-1 provide the parts outside the CDR3, is KAGVTQTPRYLIKTRGQQVTLSCSPISGHRSVSWYQQTPGQGLQFLFEYFSETQRNKGNFPGRFSGRQFSNSRSEMNVSTLELGDSALYLCASSLASGGLSSWAEQFFGPGTRLTVL.

This clone was counted only a few times. The gene calls are TRBV5-4 and TRBJ2-7; TRBD1 might be the D (5 bases). Trimming cost V 4 bases and J 4 bases, with 15 bases left between them. The CDR3 is 14 amino acids. In germline, CDR1 is SGHNT, CDR2 YYREEE (reference sequence). CDR3 sequence: CASSLGVHSYEQYF. The CDR3 DNA sequence: TGTGCCAGCAGCCTAGGGGTACATTCGTACGAGCAGTACTTC.

The chain joins TRBV29-1 to TRBJ2-5; D unresolved. The V and J ends lost 3 bases and 5 bases respectively, with 10 bases between them. The germline V gene encodes CDR1 SQVTM and CDR2 ANQGSEA. The CDR3 spans 12 residues. In DNA form, the CDR3 reads TGCAGCGTTGACATCGTGAGGGAGACCCAGTACTTC. Its protein product is CSVDIVRETQYF.

This rearrangement joins TRBV7-9 to TRBJ2-3; D is perhaps TRBD1 (6 bases). Germline assignment: CDR1 SEHNR and CDR2 FQNEAQ (reference sequence). This CDR3 has 16 amino acids. The germline V and J ends were trimmed by 4 bases and 2 bases, with 16 bases remaining between them. This CDR3 reads CASSSQLWTATDTQYF. Here the CDR3 DNA reads TGTGCCAGCAGCTCTCAATTATGGACAGCCACAGATACGCAGTATTTT. Full variable domain (missing parts from reference TRBV7-9 and TRBJ2-3): DTGVSQNPRHKITKRGQNVTFRCDPISEHNRLYWYRQTLGQGPEFLTYFQNEAQLEKSRLLSDRFSAERPKGSFSTLEIQRTEQGDSAMYLCASSSQLWTATDTQYFGPGTRLTVL.

The V gene is TRBV7-2, the J gene TRBJ2-5; TRBD1 is a possible D gene (6 bases). Germline V gene data show CDR1 as SGHTA and CDR2 as FQGNSA. The CDR3 consists of 14 residues. V shed 1 base and J shed 5 bases, with 11 bases lying between them. CDR3: CASSLDVGAETQYF. The CDR3 nucleotides read TGTGCCAGCAGCTTAGACGTGGGGGCGGAGACCCAGTACTTC.

V gene TRBV7-2 combines with J gene TRBJ1-4, with 8 bases matching TRBD1. The trim removed 1 base at V and 4 bases at J, leaving 2 bases unmatched. The CDR3 has 15 amino acids. Germline V gene lookup returns CDR1 SGHTA and CDR2 FQGNSA. CDR3 amino acids: CASSLGDRRNEKLFF. CDR3 DNA: TGTGCCAGCAGCTTAGGGGACAGGCGTAATGAAAAACTGTTTTTT.

In the case of this clone: The junction departs from germline at one end; a sequencing error may be responsible. CDR3 loop: CSSSSPYRGNEQFF. CDR3 coding DNA: TGTTCCAGCAGCAGCCCGTACAGGGGCAATGAGCAGTTCTTC. The chain recombines TRBV7-9 with TRBJ2-1, with 7 bases aligning to TRBD1. The CDR3 runs 14 residues. The V gene's germline CDR1 is SEHNR and CDR2 FQNEAQ (reference sequence).

This sequence joins TRBV30 and TRBJ1-5, with D perhaps TRBD1 (6 bases). The germline CDR1 and CDR2 sequences are GTSNPN and SVGIG (reference sequence). V was pared by 0 bases and J by 3 bases, with 12 bases between. CDR3 length: 15 residues. CDR3 in amino acids: CAWSVQGSYNQPQHF. The DNA of the CDR3 is TGTGCCTGGAGTGTACAGGGCAGTTACAATCAGCCCCAGCATTTT.

This clone was detected only a few times. This chain joins TRBV28 and TRBJ1-5; TRBD1 matches 7 bases. The germline gives CDR1 MDHEN, CDR2 SYDVKM. The V segment lost 5 bases and the J segment 0 bases; nucleotides outside the gene matches: 10. The CDR3 totals 17 residues. CDR3 DNA sequence: TGTGCCAGCAGTCGTAAAACAGGGGCTTATAGCAATCAGCCCCAGCATTTT. Translated: CASSRKTGAYSNQPQHF.

V and J are TRBV6-5 and TRBJ1-1; no clear D. Germline V gene sequence: CDR1 MNHEY, CDR2 SVGAGI. This CDR3 region has 15 residues. Trimming shortened V by 0 bases and J by 1 base, and 9 bases separated the two germline ends. CDR3 region: CASSYSERANTEAFF. The CDR3 region has the DNA TGTGCCAGCAGTTACTCGGAGCGGGCGAACACTGAAGCTTTCTTT.

The genes are TRBV25-1 and TRBJ1-5, with TRBD1 matching over 9 bases. Germline V CDR1 and CDR2: MGHDK, SYGVNS. V lost 6 bases and J lost 10; bases outside the gene matches: 10. The CDR3 length is 14 residues. The CDR3 loop is CASSRPGQGGPQHF. In nucleotides, the CDR3 is TGTGCCAGCAGCCGCCCGGGACAGGGAGGACCCCAGCATTTT.

This clone was seen more than once but under ten times. The rearrangement joins TRBV9 to TRBJ2-7; a weak D match, TRBD2 (7 bases). The V end lost 3 bases, the J end lost 5 bases, and 9 bases lay between the germline ends. Germline CDR1 SGDLS, CDR2 YYNGEE. The CDR3 loop spans 12 amino acids. CDR3 amino acids: CASSGGGHEQYF. For the CDR3, the DNA is TGTGCCAGCAGCGGGGGGGGCCACGAGCAGTACTTC.